This T cell receptor (beta chain) was captured in a study of T cell responses to AZD1222 COVID-19 vaccine. Findings and caveats of the study: No repertoire was sampled before or during the peak T cell response, only after it. White British ancestry dominated among donors, who included more females, and clonal diversity was possibly underestimated. Along spike, vaccine-associated CD4 TCRs were found throughout, with dominance at 160-218 and 743-854. Unmutated variant regions are reportedly the target of nearly half of TCRs that are spike-specific.

The CDR3 totals 15 residues. Trimming pared 1 base from V and 3 bases from J, leaving 13 bases between. Germline V gene data show CDR1 as SGHTA and CDR2 as FQGNSA. Profiled with immunoSEQ multiplex PCR; TCRdb holds only in-frame clones, not every one. Counted here are about 160,000 clones, about 91% occurring once; the ten biggest clones make up less than 2.5%. Points on this clone: What it binds is not known.

The clonotype comes from an adult in good health. The V call is TRBV7-2, the J call TRBJ2-7, with D uncertain. This specimen consisted of peripheral blood, obtained on day 0 of AZD1222 vaccination. In nucleotides, the CDR3 is TGTGCCAGCAGCTTAGAGTCTAGAGACATCTACGAGCAGTACTTC. It codes for CASSLESRDIYEQYF.